Listed here is a single T cell receptor beta chain. TCRdb keeps only in-frame clones here, not all; method: immunoSEQ multiplex PCR. The sample lists 200,000 to 300,000 clones, approximately 90% occurring once. Participants came from about 23 US areas, aged roughly 18 to 95 years. This specimen comes from a study of blood T cell repertoires in COVID-19. In germline, CDR1 is GTSNPN, CDR2 SVGIG (reference sequence). This CDR3 has 15 residues. Trimming left V 0 bases short and J 2 bases short, with 11 bases between. This clonotype was sampled from a woman between 40 and 50 years old with acute COVID-19. The source material was PBMCs or T cells enriched from blood (not recorded which). The J gene is TRBJ1-5, the V gene TRBV30, with D maybe TRBD1 (5 bases). CDR3 amino acids: CAWSVKGWGNQPQHF. For the CDR3, the DNA is TGTGCCTGGAGTGTAAAGGGGTGGGGCAATCAGCCCCAGCATTTT.